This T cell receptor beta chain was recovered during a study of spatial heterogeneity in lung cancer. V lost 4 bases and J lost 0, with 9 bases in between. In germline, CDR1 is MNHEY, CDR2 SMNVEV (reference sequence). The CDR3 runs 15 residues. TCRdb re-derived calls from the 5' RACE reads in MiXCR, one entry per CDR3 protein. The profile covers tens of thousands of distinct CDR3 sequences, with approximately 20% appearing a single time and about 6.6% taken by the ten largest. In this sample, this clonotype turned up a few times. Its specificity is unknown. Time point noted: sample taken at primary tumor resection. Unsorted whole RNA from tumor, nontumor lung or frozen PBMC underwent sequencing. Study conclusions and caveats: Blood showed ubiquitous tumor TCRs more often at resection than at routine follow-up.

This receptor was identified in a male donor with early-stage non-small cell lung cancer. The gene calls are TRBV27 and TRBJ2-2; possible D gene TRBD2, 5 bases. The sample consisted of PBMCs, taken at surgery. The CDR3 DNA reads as TGTGCCAGCAGTTATAGCGCCTCGAACACCGGGGAGCTGTTTTTT. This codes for CASSYSASNTGELFF.